Following are 30 T cell receptor beta chains from one sample sequenced in a study of preoperative IRX-2 immunotherapy in early breast cancer. The data were produced by immunoSEQ multiplex PCR, yet TCRdb's version contains in-frame clones alone and is incomplete. The table includes tens of thousands of clones, more than 90% detected once. As for treatment: preoperative locoregional IRX-2 cytokine immunotherapy. This sample was gathered from a patient treated with IRX-2 immunotherapy. The origin of the receptors is a human donor with breast cancer.

The V and J genes are TRBV7-9 and TRBJ2-5, with 9 positions matching TRBD2. Germline V CDR1 and CDR2: SEHNR, FQNEAQ (reference sequence). V shed 6 bases and J 4 bases; nucleotides not matched to a gene: 12. The CDR3 covers 16 residues. DNA for the CDR3: TGTGCCAGCAGTCCGGCCGGGACTAGCCTAAGAGAGACCCAGTACTTC. Its protein is CASSPAGTSLRETQYF. Using reference TRBV7-9 and TRBJ2-5 for the parts outside the CDR3, the full variable domain is DTGVSQNPRHKITKRGQNVTFRCDPISEHNRLYWYRQTLGQGPEFLTYFQNEAQLEKSRLLSDRFSAERPKGSFSTLEIQRTEQGDSAMYLCASSPAGTSLRETQYFGPGTRLLVL.

CDR3 in amino acids: CSVDVVGSNYGYTF. The CDR3 region has the DNA TGCAGCGTTGACGTCGTAGGGTCTAACTATGGCTACACCTTC. The V and J genes are TRBV29-1 and TRBJ1-2; D gene uncertain. Germline-derived CDR1 and CDR2 are SQVTM and ANQGSEA. V lost 3 bases to trimming and J lost 0 bases, with 11 bases between them. The CDR3 spans 14 residues.

This clone is a singleton in its sample. V is TRBV7-9 and J is TRBJ2-3; TRBD2 matches at 8 bases. Germline-derived CDR1 and CDR2 are SEHNR and FQNEAQ (reference sequence). The CDR3 has 15 amino acids. The trim removed 5 bases at V and 4 bases at J, leaving 8 bases unmatched. CDR3 amino acids: CASSQSGGGADTQYF. The DNA for the CDR3 is TGTGCCAGCAGCCAGAGCGGGGGTGGCGCAGATACGCAGTATTTT.

The genes are TRBV27 and TRBJ2-5; no clear D gene. The CDR3 has 14 residues. Trimming pared 3 bases from V and 5 bases from J, leaving 13 bases between. Germline V gene data show CDR1 as MNHEY and CDR2 as SMNVEV (reference sequence). This CDR3 is CASSFSQVVETQYF. The CDR3 coding sequence is TGTGCCAGCAGTTTCTCGCAGGTGGTGGAGACCCAGTACTTC.

The chain couples TRBV13 to TRBJ2-5; 7 positions agree with TRBD2. The CDR3 spans 16 residues. The V and J ends lost 2 bases and 0 bases, in that order; junction bases with no gene match: 6. Germline CDR1 PRHDT, CDR2 FYEKMQ (reference sequence). The CDR3 bases are TGTGCCAGCAGCTTAATTCGTAGCGGGTACCAAGAGACCCAGTACTTC. Translating it yields CASSLIRSGYQETQYF. The full variable domain, its missing parts supplied by reference TRBV13 and TRBJ2-5, is AAGVIQSPRHLIKEKRETATLKCYPIPRHDTVYWYQQGPGQDPQFLISFYEKMQSDKGSIPDRFSAQQFSDYHSELNMSSLELGDSALYFCASSLIRSGYQETQYFGPGTRLLVL.

The chain recombines TRBV5-1 with TRBJ2-2; the D is unclear. Germline CDR1 and CDR2: SGHRS and YFSETQ. This CDR3 is built from 12 residues. V was pared by 4 bases and J by 2 bases, with 3 bases between. The CDR3 sequence is CASSQNTGELFF. CDR3 in DNA: TGCGCCAGCAGCCAAAACACCGGGGAGCTGTTTTTT.

The V gene is TRBV19, the J gene TRBJ1-4; 9 nucleotides match TRBD1. Germline trimming cut 4 bases from V and 8 bases from J; bases unmatched to any gene: 8. Germline CDR1 reads LNHDA; CDR2 reads SQIVND (reference sequence). This CDR3 has 15 amino acids. CDR3 DNA: TGTGCCAGTAGTACTACAGGGGGCCCTACCGAAAAACTGTTTTTT. Its protein is CASSTTGGPTEKLFF.

The V call is TRBV15, the J call TRBJ2-3, with D perhaps matching TRBD2 (6 bases). The CDR3 totals 16 residues. Trimming stripped 5 bases from V and 0 bases from J, with 15 bases between. The germline V gene encodes CDR1 LNHNV and CDR2 YYDKDF (reference sequence). As DNA, the CDR3 is TGTGCCACCAGCCCTGGGCGGGGCCCTAGCACAGATACGCAGTATTTT. It codes for CATSPGRGPSTDTQYF.

In its sample, this clone was seen once. The rearrangement uses TRBV15 and TRBJ1-1; the D gene is possibly TRBD1 (5 bases). Looked up from germline, CDR1 is LNHNV and CDR2 is YYDKDF (reference sequence). The CDR3 totals 14 residues. Trimming left V 1 base short and J 3 bases short, with 9 bases between. As DNA, the CDR3 is TGTGCCACCAGCAGAGGATTGGGGGACACTGAAGCTTTCTTT. Translated, it gives CATSRGLGDTEAFF. The complete variable domain, with remaining parts taken from reference TRBV15 and TRBJ1-1, reads DAMVIQNPRYQVTQFGKPVTLSCSQTLNHNVMYWYQQKSSQAPKLLFHYYDKDFNNEADTPDNFQSRRPNTSFCFLDIRSPGLGDTAMYLCATSRGLGDTEAFFGQGTRLTVV.

This chain links TRBV9 with TRBJ2-7; the match to TRBD1 covers 10 bases. V dropped 0 bases and J dropped 6; count of bases not matched to a gene: 6. Germline CDR1 SGDLS, CDR2 YYNGEE. The CDR3 runs 15 residues. The CDR3 nucleotides read TGTGCCAGCAGCGTAGGGGGGACAGGGGCCTTCGAGCAGTACTTC. It specifies CASSVGGTGAFEQYF.

This clone was detected a few times. The CDR3 end shows no conserved phenylalanine or tryptophan, and so a read error is likely. The DNA is omitted, as the CDR3 cannot be located on it reliably, and the CDR3 follows TCRdb's listing. The rearrangement links TRBV5-3 to TRBJ1-1. TRBV5-3 is filed as an ORF, its function uncertain. With termini counted, the CDR3 has 11 amino acids. The CDR3 region is CARPLRGAHLG.

The V call is TRBV11-2, the J call TRBJ1-6; the D is unclear. The germline V and J ends were trimmed by 0 bases and 10 bases, with 4 bases remaining between them. Germline assignment: CDR1 SGHAT and CDR2 FQNNGV. The CDR3 loop spans 12 amino acids. The CDR3 coding sequence is TGTGCCAGCAGCTTAGACTTCTCACCCCTCCACTTT. This translates into CASSLDFSPLHF.

The chain joins TRBV20-1 to TRBJ1-1; no firm D call. The V and J ends lost 6 bases and 7 bases respectively, with 12 bases between them. Germline values: CDR1 DFQATT, CDR2 SNEGSKA (reference sequence). The CDR3 extends over 11 amino acids. CDR3 DNA sequence: TGCAGTGCCCCCGATGAGGTTGAAGCTTTCTTT. Protein product: CSAPDEVEAFF.

This chain links TRBV19 with TRBJ2-3; 14 bases agree with TRBD2. The CDR3 sequence is 16 residues long. J gave up 6 bases and V 5 bases, and 7 bases lay outside the gene matches. Looked up from germline, CDR1 is LNHDA and CDR2 is SQIVND (reference sequence). CDR3 sequence: CASSSTGTSGSDTQYF. The CDR3 DNA reads TGTGCCAGTAGTTCAACCGGGACTAGCGGGAGTGATACGCAGTATTTT.

The gene calls are TRBV9 and TRBJ2-5; 8 bases map to TRBD1. J was trimmed by 5 bases and V by 2 bases; bases with no gene match: 2. The CDR3 length is 13 residues. Germline V gives CDR1 SGDLS, CDR2 YYNGEE. CDR3 coding DNA: TGTGCCAGCAGCGTGCGGACAGGGGAGACCCAGTACTTC. This encodes CASSVRTGETQYF.

The chain is built from TRBV30 and TRBJ1-2; weak D call: TRBD1 (5 bases). CDR3 length: 15 residues. V lost 3 bases, J lost 4 bases, and 18 bases lay in between. Germline CDR1 reads GTSNPN; CDR2 reads SVGIG (reference sequence). The CDR3 coding sequence is TGTGCCTGGAGCTCGGACGGGGGTTGGTCCTATGGCTACACCTTC. Translation gives CAWSSDGGWSYGYTF.

This chain uses TRBV5-1 with TRBJ2-2; D tentatively fits TRBD1 or TRBD2 (5 bases each). V was pared by 2 bases and J by 4 bases, with 9 bases between. The CDR3 runs to 14 residues. Germline V CDR1 and CDR2: SGHRS, YFSETQ. In nucleotides, the CDR3 is TGCGCCAGCAGCTTACCAGGGACCACCGGGGAGCTGTTTTTT. Translated, it gives CASSLPGTTGELFF.

Of note for this clone: Compared with germline, one end of the junction differs, possibly owing to a read error. This sequence joins TRBV6-6 and TRBJ2-1; perhaps TRBD1 as D (6 bases). This CDR3 has 12 amino acids. Looked up from germline, CDR1 is MNHNY and CDR2 is SVGAGI (reference sequence). The CDR3, as DNA: TGTGCCAGCAGTTCTAGGACAGATCTTGAGCTCTTC. The encoded protein is CASSSRTDLELF.

The chain is built from TRBV6-5 and TRBJ1-2, with D possibly TRBD1 on 5 matching bases. The CDR3 spans 12 residues. Trimming removed 6 bases at V and 5 bases at J, with 10 bases between. The germline V gene encodes CDR1 MNHEY and CDR2 SVGAGI. The CDR3 coding sequence is TGTGCCAGCAGCCCCTGGGGGTATGGCTACACCTTC. Its protein is CASSPWGYGYTF.

The chain recombines TRBV27 with TRBJ1-1; D may be TRBD1 (5 bases). Trimming pared 4 bases from V and 1 base from J, leaving 7 bases between. This CDR3 spans 13 amino acids. Per the germline V gene, CDR1 is MNHEY and CDR2 is SMNVEV (reference sequence). CDR3 nucleotide sequence: TGTGCCAGCAGTTCTAGGGGGAACACTGAAGCTTTCTTT. Translating it yields CASSSRGNTEAFF.

The chain recombines TRBV19 with TRBJ1-1, with TRBD1 matching 9 bases. The CDR3 length is 14 residues. V was clipped by 6 bases and J by 1 base; unmatched bases: 3. Germline CDR1 and CDR2: LNHDA and SQIVND (reference sequence). CDR3: CASSLGQGNTEAFF. The CDR3 region has the DNA TGTGCCAGTAGCTTGGGACAGGGGAACACTGAAGCTTTCTTT. Variable domain in full (rest from reference TRBV19 and TRBJ1-1): DGGITQSPKYLFRKEGQNVTLSCEQNLNHDAMYWYRQDPGQGLRLIYYSQIVNDFQKGDIAEGYSVSREKKESFPLTVTSAQKNPTAFYLCASSLGQGNTEAFFGQGTRLTVV.

J is TRBJ2-7 and V is TRBV7-9; no definite D call. Trimming removed 3 bases from V and 1 base from J, with 13 bases in between. CDR3 length: 15 amino acids. Germline-derived CDR1 and CDR2 are SEHNR and FQNEAQ (reference sequence). For the CDR3, the DNA is TGTGCCAGCAGCTTGACTCCCGTTACATCCTACGAGCAGTACTTC. This gives the protein CASSLTPVTSYEQYF.

This clone has only one observation. The chain combines TRBV18 with TRBJ1-4; no reliable D call. V lost 3 bases to trimming and J lost 6 bases, with 2 bases between them. Looked up from germline, CDR1 is KGHSH and CDR2 is LQKENI. The CDR3 extends over 11 amino acids. The CDR3 DNA is TGTGCCAGCTCACCGGATGAAAAACTGTTTTTT. It specifies CASSPDEKLFF.

The rearrangement joins TRBV11-3 to TRBJ2-1; tentatively, D is TRBD2 (5 bases). The germline V gene encodes CDR1 SGHNT and CDR2 YENEEA. This CDR3 is 15 amino acids long. V gave up 2 bases and J gave up 0 bases, with 8 bases separating them. CDR3 protein: CASSLRGSSYNEQFF. The CDR3 DNA is TGTGCCAGCAGCTTACGGGGAAGCTCCTACAATGAGCAGTTCTTC. The full variable domain, completed using reference TRBV11-3 and TRBJ2-1, is EAGVVQSPRYKIIEKKQPVAFWCNPISGHNTLYWYLQNLGQGPELLIRYENEEAVDDSQLPKDRFSAERLKGVDSTLKIQPAELGDSAVYLCASSLRGSSYNEQFFGPGTRLTVL.

This chain joins TRBV9 and TRBJ1-1; TRBD1 agrees at 8 bases. Trimming at V came to 3 bases and at J to 6 bases, leaving 10 bases not matched to a gene. From germline, CDR1 is SGDLS and CDR2 YYNGEE. The CDR3 totals 15 residues. The DNA for the CDR3 is TGTGCCAGCAGCGCCCCCCAGGGGGCGAGCTCTGAAGCTTTCTTT. This sequence encodes CASSAPQGASSEAFF.

This sequence joins TRBV19 and TRBJ1-6, with TRBD1 as a possible D gene (6 bases). The CDR3 has 15 residues. V was shortened by 3 bases and J by 7 bases, with 13 bases between the two germline ends. Germline-derived CDR1 and CDR2 are LNHDA and SQIVND (reference sequence). CDR3 sequence: CASSIPAGVNSPLHF. As DNA, the CDR3 is TGTGCCAGTAGTATTCCCGCAGGGGTCAATTCACCCCTCCACTTT.

This clone was seen only once. The genes are TRBV19 and TRBJ1-1; D unclear. The length of the CDR3 is 14 residues. The germline V and J ends were trimmed by 5 bases and 5 bases, with 15 bases remaining between them. CDR1 and CDR2 (germline): LNHDA, SQIVND (reference sequence). CDR3 sequence reads: CASSLGSPRTEAFF. For the CDR3, the DNA is TGTGCCAGTAGTCTAGGATCCCCAAGGACTGAAGCTTTCTTT. The variable domain in full, completed from reference TRBV19 and TRBJ1-1, reads DGGITQSPKYLFRKEGQNVTLSCEQNLNHDAMYWYRQDPGQGLRLIYYSQIVNDFQKGDIAEGYSVSREKKESFPLTVTSAQKNPTAFYLCASSLGSPRTEAFFGQGTRLTVV.

This clone was seen a single time. The CDR3 protein is CSPNPNNEQFF. The CDR3 coding sequence is TGCAGCCCTAACCCAAACAATGAGCAGTTCTTC. The chain recombines TRBV20-1 with TRBJ2-1; D is ambiguous. Per germline, CDR1 DFQATT and CDR2 SNEGSKA (reference sequence). CDR3 length: 11 residues.

The rearrangement uses TRBV7-9 and TRBJ2-7, with D perhaps TRBD2 (6 bases). Germline values: CDR1 SEHNR, CDR2 FQNEAQ (reference sequence). V lost 0 bases and J 0 bases, leaving 6 bases between the germline ends. There are 14 residues in the CDR3. DNA of the CDR3: TGTGCCAGCAGCTTAGCTAGCGGCTCCTACGAGCAGTACTTC. It specifies CASSLASGSYEQYF.

The chain recombines TRBV6-5 with TRBJ2-1; D gene ambiguous. CDR1 is MNHEY and CDR2 is SVGAGI in the germline V gene. With 7 bases removed from V and 4 bases from J, the gap between germline ends came to 8 bases. This CDR3 region has 12 residues. DNA for the CDR3: TGTGCCAGCAAAGCCTCTTACAATGAGCAGTTCTTC. It encodes CASKASYNEQFF.